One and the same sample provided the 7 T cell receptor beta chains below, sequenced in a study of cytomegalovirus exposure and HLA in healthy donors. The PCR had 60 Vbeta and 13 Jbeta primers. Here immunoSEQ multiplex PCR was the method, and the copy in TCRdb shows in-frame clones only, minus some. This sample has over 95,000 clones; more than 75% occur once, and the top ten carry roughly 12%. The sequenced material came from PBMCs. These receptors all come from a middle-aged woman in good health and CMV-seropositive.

In DNA, the CDR3 is TGTGCCAGCAGCCCTAGAGGGGGGGCCATGAACACTGAAGCTTTCTTT. Protein product: CASSPRGGAMNTEAFF. V gene TRBV7-9 combines with J gene TRBJ1-1, with a weak D call TRBD1 (6 bases). Trimming removed 5 bases at V and 0 bases at J, with 16 bases between. Germline lookup yields CDR1 SEHNR and CDR2 FQNEAQ (reference sequence). The CDR3 sequence is 16 residues long.

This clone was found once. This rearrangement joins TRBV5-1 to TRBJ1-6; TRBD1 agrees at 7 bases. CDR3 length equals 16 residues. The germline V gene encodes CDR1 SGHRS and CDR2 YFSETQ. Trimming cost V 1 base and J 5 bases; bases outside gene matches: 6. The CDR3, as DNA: TGCGCCAGCAGCTTGACAGGGGCCAGGAATAATTCACCCCTCCACTTT. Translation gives CASSLTGARNNSPLHF.

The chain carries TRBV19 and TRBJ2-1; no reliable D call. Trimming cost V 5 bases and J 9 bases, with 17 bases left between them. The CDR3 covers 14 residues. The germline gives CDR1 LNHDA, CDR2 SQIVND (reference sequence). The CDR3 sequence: CASSPKTLPGEQFF. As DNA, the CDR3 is TGTGCCAGTAGTCCGAAGACTTTACCCGGTGAGCAGTTCTTC.

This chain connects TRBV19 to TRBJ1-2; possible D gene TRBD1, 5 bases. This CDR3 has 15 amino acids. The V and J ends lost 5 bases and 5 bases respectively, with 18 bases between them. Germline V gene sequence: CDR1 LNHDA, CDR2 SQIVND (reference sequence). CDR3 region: CASSGRTVGGYGYTF. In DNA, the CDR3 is TGTGCCAGTAGTGGGCGCACCGTGGGGGGATATGGCTACACCTTC.

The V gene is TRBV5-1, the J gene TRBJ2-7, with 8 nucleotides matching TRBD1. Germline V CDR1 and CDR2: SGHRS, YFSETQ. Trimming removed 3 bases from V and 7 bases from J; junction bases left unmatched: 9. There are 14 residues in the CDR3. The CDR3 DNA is TGCGCCAGCAGCTCCCCGGACAGGGCCAGGGAGCAGTACTTC. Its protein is CASSSPDRAREQYF. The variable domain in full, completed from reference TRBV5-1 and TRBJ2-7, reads KAGVTQTPRYLIKTRGQQVTLSCSPISGHRSVSWYQQTPGQGLQFLFEYFSETQRNKGNFPGRFSGRQFSNSRSEMNVSTLELGDSALYLCASSSPDRAREQYFGPGTRLTVT.

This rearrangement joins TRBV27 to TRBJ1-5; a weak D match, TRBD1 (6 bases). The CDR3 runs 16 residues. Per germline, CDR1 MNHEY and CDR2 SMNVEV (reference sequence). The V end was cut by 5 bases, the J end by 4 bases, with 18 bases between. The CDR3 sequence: CASSPWAGDQNQPQHF. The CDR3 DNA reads TGTGCCAGCAGTCCGTGGGCAGGGGATCAAAATCAGCCCCAGCATTTT.

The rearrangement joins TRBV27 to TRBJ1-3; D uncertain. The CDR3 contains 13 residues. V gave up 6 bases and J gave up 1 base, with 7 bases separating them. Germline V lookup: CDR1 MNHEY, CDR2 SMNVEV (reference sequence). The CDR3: CASRAVSGNTIYF. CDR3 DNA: TGTGCCAGCAGGGCAGTTTCTGGAAACACCATATATTTT.